This TCR beta chain was sequenced for a study of blood T cell repertoires in COVID-19. Study information: Acute-phase and convalescent COVID-19 samples originated in the United States, Italy and Spain. T cells, B-cell-depleted T cells, or PBMCs supplied cDNA or gDNA.

Original analysis: The authors estimated nucleated cell counts from reference gene primer amplification. The assay was immunoSEQ multiplex PCR, and TCRdb's table has in-frame clones only and misses some. That table is the source of V, J and clone size, and D and trimming were worked out from the DNA. The sample yields 65,000 to 90,000 clones, 80% to 85% seen once. The ends were cut back, 4 bases at V and 4 bases at J, with 15 bases in the middle. The CDR3 length is 14 residues. Germline CDR1 and CDR2: SQVTM and ANQGSEA. The material sequenced was peripheral blood. The source of this sequence is a human donor in a cohort sampled during active COVID-19. The chain combines TRBV29-1 with TRBJ2-3; a possible D gene is TRBD1 (7 bases). The CDR3 DNA reads as TGCAGCGTTGGGGGGGACAGTTGGCCAGATACGCAGTATTTT. Translated, it gives CSVGGDSWPDTQYF.